Below, 27 T cell receptor beta chains from the same sample are listed, as sequenced in a study of T-cell memory formation after mild COVID-19. From the 5' RACE reads, TCRdb called clonotypes with MiXCR, one entry per CDR3 protein. The sample has around 430,000 distinct CDR3 sequences, about 17% seen once. Sequencing used PBMCs or a T cell subset sorted from them (not recorded which). These receptors all come from a man younger than 35 who had mild COVID-19 (a few samples of this study predate the infection). Cell type and time point are not known.

This clonotype has only one observation. This chain links TRBV7-9 with TRBJ2-1; D possibly matches TRBD1 or TRBD2 (5 bases each). Trimming shortened V by 5 bases and J by 7 bases, and 18 bases separated the two germline ends. The germline V gene has CDR1 SEHNR and CDR2 FQNEAQ (reference sequence). The CDR3 has 15 residues. The CDR3 coding sequence is TGTGCCAGCAGCGACCGGACTGGGGGTTGGAATGAGCAGTTCTTC. Translation gives CASSDRTGGWNEQFF.

This clonotype was seen a few times. V gene TRBV5-1 combines with J gene TRBJ2-3; TRBD2 matches 8 bases. With 0 bases clipped from V and 6 bases from J, the junction kept 12 bases outside the gene matches. This CDR3 comprises 17 residues. The germline V gene has CDR1 SGHRS and CDR2 YFSETQ. The CDR3 region is CASSLGWRGAFFDTQYF. CDR3 nucleotide sequence: TGCGCCAGCAGCTTGGGTTGGCGGGGGGCGTTCTTTGATACGCAGTATTTT.

The rearrangement links TRBV29-1 to TRBJ2-3; D assignment may be TRBD1 or TRBD2 (5 bases each). The CDR3 sequence is 14 residues long. Trimming shortened V by 7 bases and J by 3 bases, and 17 bases separated the two germline ends. Germline assignment: CDR1 SQVTM and CDR2 ANQGSEA. CDR3 DNA: TGCAGCGGGGCAGGGAGTATTTTGACAGATACGCAGTATTTT. Its protein product is CSGAGSILTDTQYF.

This chain uses TRBV9 with TRBJ2-3; TRBD2 might be the D (6 bases). Germline-derived CDR1 and CDR2 are SGDLS and YYNGEE. The CDR3 is 16 amino acids. Deletions cut 4 bases from V and 1 base from J, with 16 bases between. The CDR3 region is CASSSDGGARTDTQYF. CDR3 nucleotides: TGTGCCAGCAGCTCAGACGGAGGGGCCCGCACAGATACGCAGTATTTT.

This clonotype was detected a few times. The rearrangement joins TRBV6-5 to TRBJ1-5, with D uncertain. CDR1 is MNHEY, CDR2 SVGAGI, per germline. There are 15 residues in the CDR3. Trimming cost V 6 bases and J 0 bases, with 12 bases left between them. The CDR3 is CASRYTRYSNQPQHF. The CDR3, as DNA: TGTGCCAGCAGATATACACGGTATAGCAATCAGCCCCAGCATTTT.

This clonotype was recorded at least ten times. This chain connects TRBV7-2 to TRBJ1-2; TRBD1 agrees at 7 bases. Trimming took 2 bases from V and 8 from J; bases not matched to a gene: 8. Germline V lookup: CDR1 SGHTA, CDR2 FQGNSA. The CDR3 runs 14 residues. The CDR3 DNA is TGTGCCAGCAGCTTAAATGAGGGGGCGTACGGCTACACCTTC. This translates into CASSLNEGAYGYTF.

This clonotype was seen ten or more times. V usage is TRBV5-1 and J usage is TRBJ2-1, with 12 bases fitting TRBD2. Trimming removed 5 bases from V and 1 base from J; junction bases left unmatched: 7. Germline lookup yields CDR1 SGHRS and CDR2 YFSETQ. The CDR3 has 17 residues. The CDR3 spells CASRSSGGAQSYNEQFF. The CDR3 DNA sequence: TGCGCCAGCAGGTCTAGCGGGGGGGCCCAGTCCTACAATGAGCAGTTCTTC.

The V gene is TRBV6-1, the J gene TRBJ1-1, with D possibly being TRBD1 (5 bases). There are 16 residues in the CDR3. The germline gives CDR1 MNHNS, CDR2 SASEGT. Trimming stripped 2 bases from V and 0 bases from J, with 13 bases between. This chain's CDR3 is CASSERRGSLNTEAFF. For the CDR3, the DNA is TGTGCCAGCAGTGAACGGAGGGGCAGCCTGAACACTGAAGCTTTCTTT.

V and J are TRBV28 and TRBJ2-7; 12 bases fit TRBD2. V shed 6 bases, J shed 4 bases, and the junction held 10 bases outside the gene matches. Germline CDR1 is MDHEN and CDR2 is SYDVKM. The CDR3 is 16 amino acids. The CDR3 DNA sequence: TGTGCCAGCAGGGGAGGACTAGCGGGATCTTATTACGAGCAGTACGTC. It yields the protein CASRGGLAGSYYEQYV.

J is TRBJ2-7 and V is TRBV6-4, with 9 nucleotides matching TRBD1. CDR1 and CDR2 (germline): MRHNA, SNTAGT. The CDR3 extends over 15 amino acids. V was clipped by 0 bases and J by 5 bases; unmatched bases: 5. CDR3 DNA sequence: TGTGCCAGCAGTGACTCCCGACAGGGGGATAACGAGCAGTACGTC. This translates into CASSDSRQGDNEQYV.

This clonotype has ten or more counts. The J gene is TRBJ2-5, the V gene TRBV6-5; D call uncertain. Germline CDR1 reads MNHEY; CDR2 reads SVGAGI. Trimming shortened V by 2 bases and J by 5 bases, and 9 bases separated the two germline ends. This CDR3 contains 13 residues. Here the CDR3 reads CASSYGGVETQYF. In DNA form, the CDR3 reads TGTGCCAGCAGTTACGGTGGGGTTGAGACCCAGTACTTC.

The rearrangement uses TRBV16 and TRBJ2-7, with TRBD1 identical over 9 bases. Germline V gene sequence: CDR1 KGHSY, CDR2 FQNENV. This CDR3 has 13 residues. J was trimmed by 9 bases and V by 5 bases; bases with no gene match: 8. CDR3 in amino acids: CASSNDRGIRQYV. The CDR3 bases are TGTGCCAGCAGCAATGACAGGGGGATTCGGCAGTACGTC.

The table lists this clonotype with a few counts. This chain links TRBV5-1 with TRBJ2-3; TRBD1 might be the D (5 bases). CDR1 is SGHRS, CDR2 YFSETQ, per germline. The CDR3 runs 14 residues. V was trimmed by 4 bases and J by 1 base, leaving 10 bases between them. The CDR3 protein is CASSMDKRTDTQYF. The DNA of the CDR3 is TGCGCCAGCAGCATGGACAAACGCACAGATACGCAGTATTTT.

The genes are TRBV19 and TRBJ1-4; D is undetermined. This CDR3 is built from 13 residues. The ends were cut back, 7 bases at V and 8 bases at J, with 14 bases in the middle. CDR1 is LNHDA, CDR2 SQIVND, per germline (reference sequence). This chain's CDR3 is CASKSQEKEKLFF. Written as DNA, the CDR3 is TGTGCCAGTAAATCCCAGGAGAAGGAAAAACTGTTTTTT.

The rearrangement joins TRBV2 to TRBJ2-7; D is undetermined. CDR3 length: 11 amino acids. Per germline, CDR1 SNHLY and CDR2 FYNNEI. V dropped 7 bases and J dropped 0 bases, with 4 bases sitting between them. This CDR3 is CASMNSYEQYV. CDR3 nucleotide sequence: TGTGCCAGCATGAACTCCTACGAGCAGTACGTC.

Only a few counts were recorded for this clonotype. The chain is built from TRBV11-2 and TRBJ2-1, with a possible D match to TRBD1 (6 bases). The CDR3 loop spans 14 amino acids. Germline V gene sequence: CDR1 SGHAT, CDR2 FQNNGV. Trimming shortened V by 3 bases and J by 7 bases, and 13 bases separated the two germline ends. The CDR3: CASSLFTGRNEQFF. The CDR3 nucleotides read TGTGCCAGCAGCTTGTTTACAGGGCGGAATGAGCAGTTCTTC.

This clonotype was seen a handful of times. J is TRBJ1-1 and V is TRBV5-5, with D tentatively TRBD1 (5 bases). This CDR3 region has 16 residues. V lost 0 bases, J lost 4 bases, and 16 bases lay in between. CDR1 and CDR2 from the germline V gene are SGHKS and YYEKEE (reference sequence). This CDR3 is CASSLVFQGGGTEAFF. Written as DNA, the CDR3 is TGTGCCAGCAGCTTGGTTTTCCAGGGCGGCGGCACTGAAGCTTTCTTT.

This clonotype has just a few counts. V and J are TRBV29-1 and TRBJ2-1, with D perhaps given as TRBD1 or TRBD2 (7 bases each). This CDR3 contains 13 residues. V gave up 4 bases and J gave up 3 bases, with 10 bases separating them. CDR1 SQVTM and CDR2 ANQGSEA come from the germline V gene. The CDR3 loop reads CSVGRGGYNEQFF. The CDR3 DNA sequence: TGCAGCGTTGGCAGGGGGGGCTACAATGAGCAGTTCTTC.

V gene TRBV5-4 combines with J gene TRBJ2-1; D unresolved. With 4 bases removed from V and 7 bases from J, the gap between germline ends came to 15 bases. The V gene's germline CDR1 is SGHNT and CDR2 YYREEE (reference sequence). There are 14 residues in the CDR3. DNA of the CDR3: TGTGCCAGCAGCCCCCTTGTGGACGCGAATGAGCAGTTCTTC. It specifies CASSPLVDANEQFF.

Remarks on this clonotype: Possible read error: a much larger clone is one base away. The rearrangement joins TRBV9 to TRBJ2-5; 9 nucleotides match TRBD1. Trimming took 3 bases from V and 4 from J; bases not matched to a gene: 1. This CDR3 has 13 residues. From germline, CDR1 is SGDLS and CDR2 YYNGEE. This CDR3 reads CASSAGQGETQYF. The CDR3 nucleotides read TGTGCCAGCAGCGCGGGACAGGGAGAGACCCAGTACTTC.

V gene TRBV3-1 combines with J gene TRBJ1-1; unclear D gene. V lost 3 bases to trimming and J lost 1 base, with 6 bases between them. The CDR3 loop spans 13 amino acids. The germline CDR1 and CDR2 sequences are LGHDT and YNNKEL (reference sequence). CDR3 sequence: CASSHRPNTEAFF. In DNA form, the CDR3 reads TGTGCCAGCAGCCATCGCCCGAACACTGAAGCTTTCTTT.

This clonotype showed up many times. The CDR3 here is CASSQDGGATQYF. CDR3 nucleotide sequence: TGTGCCAGCAGCCAAGATGGGGGCGCGACCCAGTACTTC. The genes are TRBV7-2 and TRBJ2-5, with a possible D match to TRBD1 (6 bases). Trimming stripped 5 bases from V and 7 bases from J, with 14 bases between. CDR3 size: 13 residues. Per the germline V gene, CDR1 is SGHTA and CDR2 is FQGNSA.

The V and J genes are TRBV28 and TRBJ2-2, with D unresolved. Germline V gives CDR1 MDHEN, CDR2 SYDVKM. The V gene lost 6 bases and the J gene lost 4 bases, with 9 bases spanning the gap. The CDR3 is made up of 13 amino acids. The CDR3 spells CASRGWGTGELFF. Written as DNA, the CDR3 is TGTGCCAGCAGGGGGTGGGGCACCGGGGAGCTGTTTTTT.

The chain has TRBV6-5 and TRBJ2-7; the match to TRBD1 covers 9 bases. The length of the CDR3 is 14 residues. Trimming took 5 bases from V and 5 from J; bases not matched to a gene: 7. Germline CDR1 and CDR2: MNHEY and SVGAGI. The CDR3 DNA reads as TGTGCCAGCAGTGCCGGGACAGGGTTTAACGAGCAGTACGTC. Translation gives CASSAGTGFNEQYV.

The rearrangement joins TRBV15 to TRBJ1-1; D might be TRBD1 (5 bases). This CDR3 is built from 16 residues. The V gene's germline CDR1 is LNHNV and CDR2 YYDKDF (reference sequence). Trimming stripped 0 bases from V and 3 bases from J, with 14 bases between. In DNA form, the CDR3 reads TGTGCCACCAGCAGAGATAGGGGTGTGGGTTACACTGAAGCTTTCTTT. As protein: CATSRDRGVGYTEAFF.

This sequence joins TRBV29-1 and TRBJ2-1; 9 bases match TRBD2. Germline assignment: CDR1 SQVTM and CDR2 ANQGSEA. The CDR3 is 15 amino acids. The V segment lost 1 base and the J segment 6 bases; nucleotides outside the gene matches: 7. CDR3 DNA: TGCAGCGTTGAAGGGAGACTAGCGGAACGCAATGAGCAGTTCTTC. This gives the protein CSVEGRLAERNEQFF.

The genes are TRBV29-1 and TRBJ2-4; D possibly matches TRBD1 or TRBD2 (5 bases each). This CDR3 comprises 20 residues. Trimming left V 7 bases short and J 0 bases short, with 31 bases between. Germline V CDR1 and CDR2: SQVTM, ANQGSEA. CDR3 amino acids: CSAGGPGTRLLKLAKNIQYF. CDR3 nucleotide sequence: TGCAGCGCAGGTGGTCCCGGGACGAGACTTCTGAAACTAGCCAAAAACATTCAGTACTTC.